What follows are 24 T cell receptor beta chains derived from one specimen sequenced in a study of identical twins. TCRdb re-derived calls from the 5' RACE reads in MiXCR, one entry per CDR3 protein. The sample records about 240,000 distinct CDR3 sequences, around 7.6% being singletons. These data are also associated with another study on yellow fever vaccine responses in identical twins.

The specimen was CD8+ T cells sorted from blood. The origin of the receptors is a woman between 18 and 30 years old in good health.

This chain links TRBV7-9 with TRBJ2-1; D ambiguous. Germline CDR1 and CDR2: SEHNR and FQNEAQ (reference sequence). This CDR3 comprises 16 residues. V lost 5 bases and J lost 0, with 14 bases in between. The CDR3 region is CASSPPDGSSYNEQFF. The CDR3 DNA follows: TGTGCCAGCAGCCCCCCGGATGGTAGCTCCTACAATGAGCAGTTCTTC.

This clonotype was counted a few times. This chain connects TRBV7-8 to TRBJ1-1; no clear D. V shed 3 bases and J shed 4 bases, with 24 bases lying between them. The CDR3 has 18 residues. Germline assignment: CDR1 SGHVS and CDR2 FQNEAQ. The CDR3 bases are TGTGCCAGCAGCTTTCGAAGAGAGATGACCTTAGTTGCCACTGAAGCTTTCTTT. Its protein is CASSFRREMTLVATEAFF. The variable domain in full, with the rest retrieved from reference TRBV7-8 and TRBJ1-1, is GAGVSQSPRYKVAKRGQDVALRCDPISGHVSLFWYQQALGQGPEFLTYFQNEAQLDKSGLPSDRFFAERPEGSVSTLKIQRTQQEDSAVYLCASSFRREMTLVATEAFFGQGTRLTVV.

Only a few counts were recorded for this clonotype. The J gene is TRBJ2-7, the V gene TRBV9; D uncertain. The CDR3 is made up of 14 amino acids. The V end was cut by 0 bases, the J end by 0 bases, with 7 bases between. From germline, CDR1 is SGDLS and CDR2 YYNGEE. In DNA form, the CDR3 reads TGTGCCAGCAGCGTAGGTCAGACCTCCTACGAGCAGTACTTC. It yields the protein CASSVGQTSYEQYF.

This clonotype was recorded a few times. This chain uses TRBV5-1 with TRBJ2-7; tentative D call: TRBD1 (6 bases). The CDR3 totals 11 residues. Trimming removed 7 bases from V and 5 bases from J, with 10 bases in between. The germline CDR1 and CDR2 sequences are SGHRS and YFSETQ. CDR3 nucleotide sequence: TGCGCCAGCCGGGACAACAACGAGCAGTACTTC. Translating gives CASRDNNEQYF.

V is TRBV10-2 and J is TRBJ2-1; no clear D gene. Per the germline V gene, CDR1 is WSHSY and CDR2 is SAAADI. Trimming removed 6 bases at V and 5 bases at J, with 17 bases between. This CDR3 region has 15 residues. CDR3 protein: CASSYFDSPDNEQFF. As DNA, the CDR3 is TGCGCCAGCAGCTACTTCGACTCCCCCGACAATGAGCAGTTCTTC.

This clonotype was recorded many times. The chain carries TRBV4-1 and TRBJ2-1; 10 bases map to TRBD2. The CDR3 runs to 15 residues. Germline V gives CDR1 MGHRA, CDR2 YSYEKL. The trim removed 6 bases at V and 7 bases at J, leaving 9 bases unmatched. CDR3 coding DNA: TGCGCCAGCAGTCGACAGCGGGAGGGTAGTAATGAGCAGTTCTTC. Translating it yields CASSRQREGSNEQFF.

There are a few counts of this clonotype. The DNA of the CDR3 is TGTGCCAGCAGCCCCCCCACTAGCGGGGATTGGTACCAAGAGACCCAGTACTTC. It yields the protein CASSPPTSGDWYQETQYF. This chain connects TRBV11-1 to TRBJ2-5, with 10 bases that match TRBD2. The germline CDR1 and CDR2 sequences are SGHAT and FQDESV (reference sequence). Trimming took 5 bases from V and 0 from J; bases not matched to a gene: 12. This CDR3 has 18 amino acids.

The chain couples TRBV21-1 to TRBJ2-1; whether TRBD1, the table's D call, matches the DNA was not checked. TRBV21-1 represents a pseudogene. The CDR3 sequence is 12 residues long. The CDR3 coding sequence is TGTGCCAGCAGCAACAGGACAAATAAGCAGTTCTTC. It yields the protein CASSNRTNKQFF.

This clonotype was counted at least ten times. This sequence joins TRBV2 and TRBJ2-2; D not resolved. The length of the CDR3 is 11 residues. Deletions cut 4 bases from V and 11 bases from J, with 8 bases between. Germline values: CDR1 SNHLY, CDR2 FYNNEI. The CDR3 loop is CASSGSSELFF. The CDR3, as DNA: TGTGCCAGCAGTGGGTCCAGCGAGCTGTTTTTT.

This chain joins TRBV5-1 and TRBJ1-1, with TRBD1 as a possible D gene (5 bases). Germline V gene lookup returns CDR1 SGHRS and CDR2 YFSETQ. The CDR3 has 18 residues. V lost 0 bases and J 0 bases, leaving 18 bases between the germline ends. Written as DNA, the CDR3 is TGCGCCAGCAGCTTGGTGGGGGGGGTGGAACACATGAACACTGAAGCTTTCTTT. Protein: CASSLVGGVEHMNTEAFF.

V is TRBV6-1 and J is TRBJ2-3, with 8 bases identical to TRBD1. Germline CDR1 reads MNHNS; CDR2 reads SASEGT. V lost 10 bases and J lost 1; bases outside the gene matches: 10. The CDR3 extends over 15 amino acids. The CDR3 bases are TGTGCCACCTCAGGGACAGGATCTCGCACAGATACGCAGTATTTT. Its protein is CATSGTGSRTDTQYF.

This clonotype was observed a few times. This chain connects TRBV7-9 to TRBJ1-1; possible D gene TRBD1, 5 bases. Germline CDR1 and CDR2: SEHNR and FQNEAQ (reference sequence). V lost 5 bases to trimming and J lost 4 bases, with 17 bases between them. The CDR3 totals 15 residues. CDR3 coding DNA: TGTGCCAGCAGCCCTACCGGAGGGGCGTTCACTGAAGCTTTCTTT. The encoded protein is CASSPTGGAFTEAFF.

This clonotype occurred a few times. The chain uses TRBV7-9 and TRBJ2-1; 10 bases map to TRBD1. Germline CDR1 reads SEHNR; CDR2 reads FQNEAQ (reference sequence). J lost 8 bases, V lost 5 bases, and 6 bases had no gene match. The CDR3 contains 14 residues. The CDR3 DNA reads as TGTGCCAGCAGCCCAGACAGGGGGCTTCATGAGCAGTTCTTC. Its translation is CASSPDRGLHEQFF.

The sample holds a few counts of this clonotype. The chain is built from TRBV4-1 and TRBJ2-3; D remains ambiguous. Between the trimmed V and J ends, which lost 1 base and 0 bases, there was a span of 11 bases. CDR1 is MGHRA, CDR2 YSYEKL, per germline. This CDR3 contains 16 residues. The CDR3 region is CASSQAHRFSTDTQYF. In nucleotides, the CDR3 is TGCGCCAGCAGCCAAGCTCATCGCTTCAGCACAGATACGCAGTATTTT.

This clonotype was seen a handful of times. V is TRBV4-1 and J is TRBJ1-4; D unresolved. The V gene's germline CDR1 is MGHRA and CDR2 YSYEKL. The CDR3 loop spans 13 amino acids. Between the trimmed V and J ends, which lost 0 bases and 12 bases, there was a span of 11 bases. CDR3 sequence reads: CASSQEGLSELFF. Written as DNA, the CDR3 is TGCGCCAGCAGCCAAGAGGGTCTATCCGAACTGTTTTTT.

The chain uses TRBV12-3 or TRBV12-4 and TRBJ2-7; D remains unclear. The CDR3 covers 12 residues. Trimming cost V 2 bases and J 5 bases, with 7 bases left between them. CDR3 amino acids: CASSLWVDEQYF. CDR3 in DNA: TGTGCCAGCAGTTTATGGGTCGACGAGCAGTACTTC.

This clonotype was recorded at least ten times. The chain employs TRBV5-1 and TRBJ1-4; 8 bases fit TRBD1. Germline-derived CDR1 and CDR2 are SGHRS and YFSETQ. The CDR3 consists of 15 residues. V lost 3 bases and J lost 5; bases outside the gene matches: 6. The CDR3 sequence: CASSSMGQENEKLFF. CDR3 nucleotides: TGCGCCAGCAGCTCGATGGGACAGGAGAATGAAAAACTGTTTTTT.

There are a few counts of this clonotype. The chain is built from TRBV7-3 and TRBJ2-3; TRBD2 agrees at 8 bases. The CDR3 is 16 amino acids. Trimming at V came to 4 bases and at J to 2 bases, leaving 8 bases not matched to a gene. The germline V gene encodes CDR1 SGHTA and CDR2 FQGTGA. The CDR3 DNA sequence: TGTGCCAGCAGCTCCGAGGGACTAGGCACCACAGATACGCAGTATTTT. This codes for CASSSEGLGTTDTQYF.

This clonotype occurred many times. The CDR3 loop is CATSKREGHTDTQYF. In DNA, the CDR3 is TGTGCCACCAGTAAGAGGGAGGGGCACACAGATACGCAGTATTTT. The gene calls are TRBV24-1 and TRBJ2-3; 7 positions agree with TRBD2. The CDR3 sequence is 15 residues long. Germline-derived CDR1 and CDR2 are KGHDR and SFDVKD. Trimming cost V 6 bases and J 2 bases; bases outside gene matches: 7.

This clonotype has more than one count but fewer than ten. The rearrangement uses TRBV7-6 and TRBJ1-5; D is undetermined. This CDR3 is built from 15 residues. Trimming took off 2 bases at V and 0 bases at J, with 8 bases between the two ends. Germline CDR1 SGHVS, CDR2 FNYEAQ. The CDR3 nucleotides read TGTGCCAGCAGCTTACGTTCAGGTAGCAATCAGCCCCAGCATTTT. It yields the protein CASSLRSGSNQPQHF.

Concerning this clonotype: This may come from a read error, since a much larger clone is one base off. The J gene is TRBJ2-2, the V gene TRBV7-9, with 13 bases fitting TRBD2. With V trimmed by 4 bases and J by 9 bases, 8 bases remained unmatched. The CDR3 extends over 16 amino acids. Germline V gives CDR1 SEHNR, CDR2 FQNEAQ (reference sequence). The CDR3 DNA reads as TGTGCCAGCAGCTCCCGACTAGCGGGAGGAACCTGGGAGCTGTTTTTT. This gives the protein CASSSRLAGGTWELFF. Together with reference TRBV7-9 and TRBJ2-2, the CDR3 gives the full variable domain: DTGVSQNPRHKITKRGQNVTFRCDPISEHNRLYWYRQTLGQGPEFLTYFQNEAQLEKSRLLSDRFSAERPKGSFSTLEIQRTEQGDSAMYLCASSSRLAGGTWELFFGEGSRLTVL.

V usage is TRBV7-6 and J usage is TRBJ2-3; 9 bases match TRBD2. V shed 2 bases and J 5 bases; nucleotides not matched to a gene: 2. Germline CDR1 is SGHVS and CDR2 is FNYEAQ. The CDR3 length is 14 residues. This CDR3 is CASSLPAGGDTQYF. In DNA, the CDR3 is TGTGCCAGCAGCTTACCAGCGGGGGGAGATACGCAGTATTTT. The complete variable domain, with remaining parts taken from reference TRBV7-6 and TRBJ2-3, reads GAGVSQSPRYKVTKRGQDVALRCDPISGHVSLYWYRQALGQGPEFLTYFNYEAQQDKSGLPNDRFSAERPEGSISTLTIQRTEQRDSAMYRCASSLPAGGDTQYFGPGTRLTVL.

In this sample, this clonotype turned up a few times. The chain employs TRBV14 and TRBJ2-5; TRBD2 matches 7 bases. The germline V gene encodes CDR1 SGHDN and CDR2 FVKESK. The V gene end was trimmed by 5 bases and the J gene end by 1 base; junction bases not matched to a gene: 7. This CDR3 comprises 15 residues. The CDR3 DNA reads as TGTGCCAGCAGCGCAAGATCTAGCGGCCAAGAGACCCAGTACTTC. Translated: CASSARSSGQETQYF.

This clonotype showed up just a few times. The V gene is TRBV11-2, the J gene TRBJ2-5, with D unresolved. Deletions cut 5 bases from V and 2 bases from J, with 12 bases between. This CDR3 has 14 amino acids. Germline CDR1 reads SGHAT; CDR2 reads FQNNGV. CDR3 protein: CASSGLWLQETQYF. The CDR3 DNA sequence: TGTGCCAGCAGCGGCCTGTGGCTTCAAGAGACCCAGTACTTC.